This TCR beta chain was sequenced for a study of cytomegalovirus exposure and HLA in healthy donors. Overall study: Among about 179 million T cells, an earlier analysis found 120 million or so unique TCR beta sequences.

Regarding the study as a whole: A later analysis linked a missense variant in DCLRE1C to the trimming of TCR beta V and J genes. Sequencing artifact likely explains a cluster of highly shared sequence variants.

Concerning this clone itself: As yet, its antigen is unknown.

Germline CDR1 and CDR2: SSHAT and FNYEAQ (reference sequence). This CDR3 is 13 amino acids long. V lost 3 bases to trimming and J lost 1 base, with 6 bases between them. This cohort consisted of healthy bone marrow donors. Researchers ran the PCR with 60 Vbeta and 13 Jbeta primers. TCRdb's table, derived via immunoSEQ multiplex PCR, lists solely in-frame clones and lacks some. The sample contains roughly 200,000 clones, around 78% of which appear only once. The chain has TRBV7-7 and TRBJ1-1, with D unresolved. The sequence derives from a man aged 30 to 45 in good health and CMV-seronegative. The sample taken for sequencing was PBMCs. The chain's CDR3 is CASSLAGNTEAFF. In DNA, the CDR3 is TGTGCCAGCAGCTTGGCAGGGAACACTGAAGCTTTCTTT.